Listed below are T cell receptor beta chains from one sample, sequenced in a study of Graves' ophthalmopathy and Graves' hyperthyroidism. MiXCR, run by TCRdb on the multiplex PCR reads, gives a single entry per CDR3 protein. The sample has about 380,000 distinct CDR3 sequences, over 15% seen once. The sample consisted of peripheral blood. These receptors were collected from a woman between 18 and 30 years old with stable Graves' hyperthyroidism. CDR3s include the opening cysteine and the closing phenylalanine or tryptophan. Each record gives: V gene, D gene, CDR3 protein. A D gene is named only where the DNA matches it firmly.

v_call: TRBV24-1
d_call: TRBD1
cdr3_aa: CATSDRTGQGIYEQYF

v_call: TRBV6-1
d_call: TRBD1
cdr3_aa: CASSEAPGTGNSPLHF

v_call: TRBV19
d_call: -
cdr3_aa: CASSPDSTRYGYTF

v_call: TRBV20-1
d_call: TRBD1
cdr3_aa: CSATDREVSPLHF

v_call: TRBV6-5
d_call: -
cdr3_aa: CASSSRAGRDGYTF

v_call: TRBV7-8
d_call: TRBD1
cdr3_aa: CASSLGAGQGFQPQHF

v_call: TRBV5-1
d_call: TRBD1
cdr3_aa: CASSTWTGYSNQPQHF

v_call: TRBV9
d_call: -
cdr3_aa: CASGVVRNTEAFF

v_call: TRBV2
d_call: -
cdr3_aa: CASSVRGSGELFF

v_call: TRBV27
d_call: TRBD1
cdr3_aa: CASSPQVGTGNNQPQHF

v_call: TRBV7-3
d_call: -
cdr3_aa: CASSSGGGNSPLHF

v_call: TRBV11-2
d_call: -
cdr3_aa: CASSFPPSGAPGETQYF

v_call: TRBV7-4
d_call: -
cdr3_aa: CASSFLTGDSNQPQHF